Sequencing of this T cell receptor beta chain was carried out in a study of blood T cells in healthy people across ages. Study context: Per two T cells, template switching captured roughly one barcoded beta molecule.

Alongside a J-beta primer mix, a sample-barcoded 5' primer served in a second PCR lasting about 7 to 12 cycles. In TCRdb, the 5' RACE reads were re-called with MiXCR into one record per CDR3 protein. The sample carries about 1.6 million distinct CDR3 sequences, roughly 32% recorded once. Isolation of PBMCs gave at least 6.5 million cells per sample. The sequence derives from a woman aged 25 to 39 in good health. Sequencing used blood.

DNA for the CDR3: TGTGCCAGCAGCTTGAACGGGAAAAGCACAGATACGCAGTATTTT. Protein sequence: CASSLNGKSTDTQYF. V and J are TRBV7-9 and TRBJ2-3, with a tentative D call TRBD2 (5 bases). The V gene's germline CDR1 is SEHNR and CDR2 FQNEAQ (reference sequence). This CDR3 is 15 amino acids long. Trimming left V 3 bases short and J 0 bases short, with 10 bases between. Full variable domain (remainder filled in from reference TRBV7-9 and TRBJ2-3): DTGVSQNPRHKITKRGQNVTFRCDPISEHNRLYWYRQTLGQGPEFLTYFQNEAQLEKSRLLSDRFSAERPKGSFSTLEIQRTEQGDSAMYLCASSLNGKSTDTQYFGPGTRLTVL.